The clone carrying this T cell receptor beta chain turned up a few times. The antigen remains unidentified. This specimen comes from a study of cytomegalovirus exposure and HLA in healthy donors. Whole-study context: Most genotyped donors, over 70% of more than 300, had Caucasian-associated genetic ancestry. Whole-study findings and limits: The majority of CMV-associated TCR beta chains were reported as apparently HLA-restricted in a later analysis. Among immune exposure information, only CMV serostatus was available.

The CDR3 contains 17 residues. Trimming took 5 bases from V and 0 from J; bases not matched to a gene: 11. Germline CDR1 and CDR2: MNHEY and SMNVEV (reference sequence). The PCR made use of 60 Vbeta and 13 Jbeta primers. Sequencing was performed with immunoSEQ multiplex PCR; in TCRdb, only in-frame clones are kept and a portion is missing. The repertoire consists of roughly 86,000 clones, with about 66% occurring once and the leading ten covering roughly 21%. The chain couples TRBV27 to TRBJ1-2; 8 nucleotides line up with TRBD1. The sequence derives from a woman in her 50s in good health and CMV-seropositive. The specimen sequenced was PBMCs. The DNA for the CDR3 is TGTGCCAGCAGTAAAACAGGACAGGGAGGAACTAACTATGGCTACACCTTC. Amino acids: CASSKTGQGGTNYGYTF.